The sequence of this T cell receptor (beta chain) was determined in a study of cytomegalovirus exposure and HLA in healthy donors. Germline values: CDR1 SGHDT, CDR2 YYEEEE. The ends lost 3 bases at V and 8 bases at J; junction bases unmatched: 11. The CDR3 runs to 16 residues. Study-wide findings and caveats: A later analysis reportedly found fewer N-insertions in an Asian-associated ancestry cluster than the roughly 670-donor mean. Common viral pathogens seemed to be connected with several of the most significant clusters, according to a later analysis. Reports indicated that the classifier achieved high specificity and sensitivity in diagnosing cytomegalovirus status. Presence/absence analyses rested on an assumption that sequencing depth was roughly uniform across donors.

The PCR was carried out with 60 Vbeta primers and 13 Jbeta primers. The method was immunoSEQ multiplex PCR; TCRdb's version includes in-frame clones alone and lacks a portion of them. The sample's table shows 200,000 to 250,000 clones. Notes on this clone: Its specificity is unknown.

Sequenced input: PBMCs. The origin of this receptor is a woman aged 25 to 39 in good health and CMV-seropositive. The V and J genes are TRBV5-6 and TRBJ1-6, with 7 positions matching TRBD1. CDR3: CASSWDQGDIDSPLHF. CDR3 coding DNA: TGTGCCAGCAGCTGGGATCAGGGGGATATTGATTCACCCCTCCACTTT.